One sample yielded the 9 T cell receptor beta chains listed below, sequenced in a study of blood T cell repertoires in COVID-19. Clones were read by immunoSEQ multiplex PCR, and TCRdb kept only the in-frame ones, dropping some. Among about 400,000 clones listed, about 89% were seen once. Material: PBMCs or T cells enriched from blood (not recorded which). The receptors originated from a man aged 40-50 years in a cohort exposed to, infected with or recovered from COVID-19 (not recorded which).

This clone was seen a handful of times. DNA of the CDR3: TGCGCCAGCAGGAACGGACAGGGGGATTGGGAGACCCAGTACTTC. Translation: CASRNGQGDWETQYF. The genes are TRBV10-2 and TRBJ2-5, with 10 bases identical to TRBD1. V lost 6 bases to trimming and J lost 5 bases; unmatched junction nucleotides: 9. The CDR3 runs to 15 residues. Germline lookup yields CDR1 WSHSY and CDR2 SAAADI.

CDR3 residues: CASSIDRANEKLFF. The DNA for the CDR3 is TGTGCCAGTAGTATAGACAGGGCGAATGAAAAACTGTTTTTT. The chain combines TRBV19 with TRBJ1-4; a possible D gene is TRBD1 (5 bases). Trimming took 0 bases from V and 5 from J, leaving 7 bases between them. This CDR3 region has 14 residues. The germline gives CDR1 LNHDA, CDR2 SQIVND (reference sequence). Looking up the rest from reference TRBV19 and TRBJ1-4 gives the full variable domain: DGGITQSPKYLFRKEGQNVTLSCEQNLNHDAMYWYRQDPGQGLRLIYYSQIVNDFQKGDIAEGYSVSREKKESFPLTVTSAQKNPTAFYLCASSIDRANEKLFFGSGTQLSVL.

The genes are TRBV5-5 and TRBJ2-2; 10 nucleotides line up with TRBD2. J gave up 3 bases and V 2 bases, and 7 bases lay outside the gene matches. Per germline, CDR1 SGHKS and CDR2 YYEKEE (reference sequence). The CDR3 is 17 residues long. The CDR3 region has the DNA TGTGCCAGCAGCTTCTATTTTACTAGCGGGGACACCGGGGAGCTGTTTTTT. Its protein product is CASSFYFTSGDTGELFF.

The chain has TRBV7-8 and TRBJ1-5; 11 bases agree with TRBD1. V was pared by 5 bases and J by 2 bases, with 2 bases of the junction left unmatched. Germline lookup yields CDR1 SGHVS and CDR2 FQNEAQ. The CDR3 runs 15 residues. CDR3 residues: CASSTGQGGNQPQHF. The CDR3 DNA reads as TGTGCCAGCAGCACGGGACAGGGGGGCAATCAGCCCCAGCATTTT.

V usage is TRBV10-3 and J usage is TRBJ2-7; D might be TRBD2 (5 bases). This CDR3 contains 14 residues. Trimming pared 4 bases from V and 7 bases from J, leaving 17 bases between. CDR1 is ENHRY, CDR2 SYGVKD, per germline. The chain's CDR3 is CAISGRSQSGEQYF. In DNA, the CDR3 is TGTGCCATCAGTGGGCGTTCACAGTCGGGAGAGCAGTACTTC.

This chain links TRBV15 with TRBJ2-3; 13 nucleotides align to TRBD2. Germline CDR1 and CDR2: LNHNV and YYDKDF (reference sequence). V shed 0 bases and J 7 bases; nucleotides not matched to a gene: 4. There are 16 residues in the CDR3. Here the CDR3 DNA reads TGTGCCACCAGCAGAGATGTACTAGCGGGAGGGTATACGCAGTATTTT. Amino acids: CATSRDVLAGGYTQYF.

This rearrangement joins TRBV12-5 to TRBJ2-1; 8 bases align to TRBD2. This CDR3 has 16 residues. The V gene's germline CDR1 is LGHNT and CDR2 FRNRAP. With V trimmed by 5 bases and J by 6 bases, 12 bases remained unmatched. CDR3 nucleotides: TGTGCTAGTGGTCCCTGGACGCTAGCGGGCTTCAATGAGCAGTTCTTC. It encodes CASGPWTLAGFNEQFF.

V gene TRBV7-9 combines with J gene TRBJ2-6, with TRBD1 as a possible D gene (5 bases). The germline gives CDR1 SEHNR, CDR2 FQNEAQ (reference sequence). The CDR3 spans 15 residues. V lost 3 bases and J 1 base, leaving 7 bases between the germline ends. The CDR3 loop is CASSFGQSGANVLTF. In DNA form, the CDR3 reads TGTGCCAGCAGCTTCGGACAATCTGGGGCCAACGTCCTGACTTTC.

The V and J genes are TRBV7-9 and TRBJ1-4; no clear D. CDR1 and CDR2 (germline): SEHNR, FQNEAQ (reference sequence). Deletions cut 5 bases from V and 0 bases from J, with 10 bases between. This CDR3 contains 15 residues. The CDR3 protein is CASSRELATNEKLFF. CDR3 sequence (DNA): TGTGCCAGCAGCCGAGAGTTAGCAACTAATGAAAAACTGTTTTTT. Complete variable domain (other parts from reference TRBV7-9 and TRBJ1-4): DTGVSQNPRHKITKRGQNVTFRCDPISEHNRLYWYRQTLGQGPEFLTYFQNEAQLEKSRLLSDRFSAERPKGSFSTLEIQRTEQGDSAMYLCASSRELATNEKLFFGSGTQLSVL.